These T cell receptor beta chains were read from a single sample in a study of CD8+CD57+ T cells in acquired aplastic anemia. TCRdb ran MiXCR on the reads and lists one entry per CDR3 protein. The sample yields 400,000 to 450,000 distinct CDR3 sequences, 65% to 75% seen once. Source material: sorted CD4+, CD8+, or CD8+CD57+ T cells (not recorded which) from PBMCs. These TCRs come from a human donor in good health, serving as a control. The CDR3 runs from the conserved cysteine through the conserved F or W. D genes are given only for firm matches. Expanded clones get a size class; other rows say once, few or many, or leave the size out.

abundance,v_gene,j_gene,d_gene,CDR3nt,CDR3aa
-,TRBV11-2,TRBJ1-2,-,TGCGCCAGCAGCTTAGCGCACAGCTATGGCTACACCTTC,CASSLAHSYGYTF
-,TRBV6-5,TRBJ1-1,-,TGTGCCAGCAGTGTCGGTGTGGGCACTGAAGCTTTCTTT,CASSVGVGTEAFF
-,TRBV5-4,TRBJ1-1,-,TGTGCCAGCAGCTTCCACCCCGGCAGTGCTAGGCGAGGTACAGGGAGGAACATGAACACTGAAGCTTTCTTT,CASSFHPGSARRGTGRNMNTEAFF
-,TRBV7-3,TRBJ1-2,TRBD1,TGTGCCAGCAGCTCACACGGACAGGGCAATTCATACACCTTC,CASSSHGQGNSYTF
-,TRBV5-1,TRBJ1-3,-,TGTGCCAGCAGCGATGGGAACACTGGAAACACCATATATTTT,CASSDGNTGNTIYF
few,TRBV5-1,TRBJ2-2,-,TGCGCCAGCAAACGGACAGAGCTCTACAAGGAGCTGTTTTTT,CASKRTELYKELFF
many,TRBV5-8,TRBJ1-3,-,TGTGCCAGCAACCTAAACAGCTTTACTGGAAACACCATATATTTT,CASNLNSFTGNTIYF
few,TRBV5-6,TRBJ2-3,TRBD2,TGTGCCAGCAGCTTCGGGGGAGGGGTAGATACGCAGTATTTT,CASSFGGGVDTQYF
-,TRBV5-1,TRBJ1-1,-,TGCGCCAGCAGCTTAACGAGACATGCTGCAGCTTTCTTT,CASSLTRHAAAFF
-,TRBV20-1,TRBJ2-7,-,TGCAGTGCTAGCCTTCCGTCTGGGGCTAGGTACGAGCAGTACTTC,CSASLPSGARYEQYF